This paragraph reports one TCR beta chain. These data belong to a study of blood T cell repertoires in COVID-19. The protocol was immunoSEQ multiplex PCR, while the TCRdb copy is restricted to in-frame clones and leaves out a portion. This table holds some 64,000 clones, roughly 75% found once. V gave up 0 bases and J gave up 8 bases, with 11 bases separating them. The germline CDR1 and CDR2 sequences are MNHEY and SVGAGI. This CDR3 has 14 amino acids. Sequencing input: peripheral blood. This chain joins TRBV6-5 and TRBJ2-1; D is undetermined. This sequence was found in a man in his 60s with COVID-19, enrolled during active disease. This CDR3 is CASSYSTGFDEQFF. The CDR3 nucleotides are TGTGCCAGCAGTTACTCGACCGGGTTCGATGAGCAGTTCTTC.